This T cell receptor beta chain was observed in a study of T cell changes during pregnancy in multiple sclerosis. Only in-frame clones appear in the TCRdb table, and some are missing; sequencing was by immunoSEQ multiplex PCR. Of around 30,000 clones detected, 80% to 90% appear once; the ten largest clones hold about a tenth. Germline lookup yields CDR1 SGHDT and CDR2 YYEEEE. CDR3 length: 15 residues. Details on this clone: The germline gene is not matched at one end of the junction; a read error may be the cause.

This rearrangement joins TRBV5-6 to TRBJ2-2; 7 bases line up with TRBD2. The specimen was CD8+ T cells from peripheral blood mononuclear cells, collected in the first trimester of pregnancy. The TCR comes from a female donor with multiple sclerosis, enrolled in a pregnancy study. As DNA, the CDR3 is TGTGCCAGCAGCTTCGGGGGGTCGAATACCGGGGAGCTGTTTTTT. Translated: CASSFGGSNTGELFF.